This entry lists 5 T cell receptor beta chains sequenced from one sample in a study of beta chain features in type 1 diabetes (dated by TCRdb to between 2018 and 2020). What the study reported, not specific to this receptor: Type 1 diabetes patients showed a moderate but significant shortening of TCRB CDR3 length in all four CD4+ subsets.

Their antigens are not known. The library was built by means of the immunoSEQ multiplex PCR assay. The entire amount of isolated RNA was reverse transcribed using the High Capacity cDNA Reverse Transcription Kit, so the sequenced TCRB transcripts were expressed ones. This immuneACCESS table, as held by TCRdb, lists in-frame sequences with V and J called but not all clones. Of the missing ones, under half trace to an unresolved V gene in checked studies; the others have no known cause. The sample table holds about 400,000 clones, of which about 12% were seen once. In total, the top ten clones hold 0.0095% to 0.012% of the sample. The sample was naive CD4+ T cells from blood. The cell subset or site label, read with the paper, signifies: true naive CD4+ T cells. The receptors stem from a woman younger than 35 with type 1 diabetes.

The chain joins TRBV4-1 to TRBJ2-5; 8 bases match TRBD1. Germline CDR1 reads MGHRA; CDR2 reads YSYEKL. This CDR3 spans 16 amino acids. J was trimmed by 5 bases and V by 5 bases; bases with no gene match: 13. The DNA of the CDR3 is TGCGCCAGCAGCACTGCAGGGGGCTTGGACGGGGAGACCCAGTACTTC. This codes for CASSTAGGLDGETQYF.

This clone was counted between two and nine times. V usage is TRBV28 and J usage is TRBJ2-1; 9 positions agree with TRBD1. Germline-derived CDR1 and CDR2 are MDHEN and SYDVKM. J gave up 9 bases and V 4 bases, and 7 bases lay outside the gene matches. This CDR3 region has 14 residues. This CDR3 reads CASSSPGQGSEQFF. DNA of the CDR3: TGTGCCAGCAGTTCCCCGGGACAGGGCAGTGAGCAGTTCTTC.

The rearrangement joins TRBV30 to TRBJ2-6, with 10 bases lining up with TRBD1. V dropped 7 bases and J dropped 0; count of bases not matched to a gene: 6. CDR1 GTSNPN and CDR2 SVGIG come from the germline V gene (reference sequence). The CDR3 loop spans 16 amino acids. The chain's CDR3 is CASTDRGASGANVLTF. The CDR3 region has the DNA TGTGCCTCTACGGACAGGGGGGCCTCTGGGGCCAACGTCCTGACTTTC.

In its sample, this clone was seen a few times. The chain carries TRBV27 and TRBJ1-5; D gene ambiguous. V was shortened by 7 bases and J by 7 bases, with 14 bases between the two germline ends. The CDR3 consists of 13 residues. From germline, CDR1 is MNHEY and CDR2 SMNVEV (reference sequence). CDR3 coding DNA: TGTGCCAGCACCGAATTCCTCGGGCAGCCCCAGCATTTT. It translates to CASTEFLGQPQHF.

This clone was seen a handful of times. The rearrangement links TRBV28 to TRBJ2-7, with D possibly being TRBD2 (6 bases). This CDR3 has 15 amino acids. Germline-derived CDR1 and CDR2 are MDHEN and SYDVKM. With 1 base removed from V and 0 bases from J, the gap between germline ends came to 10 bases. The CDR3 loop reads CASSLFGGLSYEQYF. DNA of the CDR3: TGTGCCAGCAGTTTATTCGGGGGACTCTCCTACGAGCAGTACTTC.